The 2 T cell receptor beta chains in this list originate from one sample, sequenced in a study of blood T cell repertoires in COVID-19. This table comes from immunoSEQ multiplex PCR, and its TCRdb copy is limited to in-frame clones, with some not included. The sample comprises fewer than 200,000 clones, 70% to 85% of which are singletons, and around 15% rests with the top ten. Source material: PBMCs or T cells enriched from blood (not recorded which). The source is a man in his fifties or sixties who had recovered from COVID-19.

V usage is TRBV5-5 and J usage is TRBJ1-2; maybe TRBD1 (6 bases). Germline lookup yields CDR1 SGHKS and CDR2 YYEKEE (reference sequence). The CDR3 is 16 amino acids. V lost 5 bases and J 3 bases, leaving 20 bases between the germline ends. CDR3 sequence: CASRKPGTPKDYGYTF. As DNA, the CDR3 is TGTGCCAGCAGAAAGCCCGGGACACCAAAGGACTATGGCTACACCTTC.

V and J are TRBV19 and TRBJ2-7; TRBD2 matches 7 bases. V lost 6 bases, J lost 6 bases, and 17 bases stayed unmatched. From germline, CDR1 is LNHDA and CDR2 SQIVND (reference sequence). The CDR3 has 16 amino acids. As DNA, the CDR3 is TGTGCCAGTAGGAGTCCCGTGACGGGGGGACGCGGCGAGCAGTACTTC. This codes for CASRSPVTGGRGEQYF.